These T cell receptor beta chains were read from a single sample in a study of Ad26.COV2.S vaccination and SARS-CoV-2 variants. The assay was immunoSEQ multiplex PCR, and TCRdb's table has in-frame clones only and misses some. The repertoire holds about 350,000 clones, with 85% as singletons. The input for sequencing was peripheral blood, taken in a trial of Ad26.COV2.S vaccine versus placebo. All receptors come from a person between 18 and 65 years old who received the Ad26.COV2.S COVID-19 vaccine or a placebo. The conserved cysteine and the conserved F or W are not part of the CDR3 here. D genes are given only for firm matches.

d_gene: .; v_gene: TRBV15; j_gene: TRBJ2-1; CDR3aa: ATSRGSFLSNNEQF
d_gene: .; v_gene: TRBV28; j_gene: TRBJ2-3; CDR3aa: ASSFTQSTDTQY
d_gene: .; v_gene: TRBV30; j_gene: TRBJ2-7; CDR3aa: AWSRDHSYEQY
d_gene: .; v_gene: TRBV6-5; j_gene: TRBJ2-7; CDR3aa: ASSLQGGGYEQY
d_gene: TRBD1; v_gene: TRBV7-9; j_gene: TRBJ2-1; CDR3aa: ASTRGDQSGQFYNEQF
d_gene: .; v_gene: TRBV10-1; j_gene: TRBJ1-1; CDR3aa: ASSVLGVATEAF
d_gene: TRBD2; v_gene: TRBV30; j_gene: TRBJ2-1; CDR3aa: AWSPTGTSGFDSVTDEQF
d_gene: .; v_gene: TRBV24-1; j_gene: TRBJ2-2; CDR3aa: ATEDGNTGELF
d_gene: TRBD2; v_gene: TRBV7-6; j_gene: TRBJ2-3; CDR3aa: ASSLGGGAGTDTQY
d_gene: TRBD1; v_gene: TRBV7-2; j_gene: TRBJ2-1; CDR3aa: ASSLVGGQGANEQF
d_gene: .; v_gene: TRBV10-3; j_gene: TRBJ1-1; CDR3aa: AISETETEAF
d_gene: TRBD2; v_gene: TRBV7-7; j_gene: TRBJ2-1; CDR3aa: ASKSSVGGAFREQF
d_gene: TRBD2; v_gene: TRBV30; j_gene: TRBJ2-1; CDR3aa: AWSVRAGGYNEQF
d_gene: .; v_gene: TRBV27; j_gene: TRBJ1-2; CDR3aa: ASSLSGEGYGYT
d_gene: TRBD1; v_gene: TRBV4-1; j_gene: TRBJ2-1; CDR3aa: ASSHHDRGTYNEQF
d_gene: .; v_gene: TRBV20-1; j_gene: TRBJ2-5; CDR3aa: SAASEETQY
d_gene: .; v_gene: TRBV30; j_gene: TRBJ1-1; CDR3aa: AWSGDNTEAF
d_gene: .; v_gene: TRBV11-2; j_gene: TRBJ2-5; CDR3aa: ASSRNTRPQETQY
d_gene: TRBD1; v_gene: TRBV6-1; j_gene: TRBJ2-7; CDR3aa: ASSEPDRGLSYEQY
d_gene: .; v_gene: TRBV27; j_gene: TRBJ2-7; CDR3aa: ASSLHPLPGSSYEQY
d_gene: TRBD2; v_gene: TRBV7-8; j_gene: TRBJ2-7; CDR3aa: ASSTGLAGGPVFHEQY
d_gene: .; v_gene: TRBV6-6; j_gene: TRBJ2-2; CDR3aa: ASVRNTGELF
d_gene: .; v_gene: TRBV2; j_gene: TRBJ1-1; CDR3aa: ASAPNVGNTEAF
d_gene: .; v_gene: TRBV6-5; j_gene: TRBJ1-2; CDR3aa: ASRRRAAGGYT
d_gene: .; v_gene: TRBV30; j_gene: TRBJ1-1; CDR3aa: AWTRDTEAF
d_gene: .; v_gene: TRBV9; j_gene: TRBJ1-6; CDR3aa: ASSVGQFNSPLH
d_gene: .; v_gene: TRBV1; j_gene: TRBJ2-2; CDR3aa: TSSQDKGPNTGELF
d_gene: .; v_gene: TRBV7-2; j_gene: TRBJ1-6; CDR3aa: ASSLTGVLNSPLH
d_gene: TRBD1; v_gene: TRBV18; j_gene: TRBJ1-5; CDR3aa: ASSYTGGDQPQH
d_gene: TRBD1; v_gene: TRBV10-3; j_gene: TRBJ2-3; CDR3aa: AISELSGGYDTQY
d_gene: .; v_gene: TRBV10-3; j_gene: TRBJ2-7; CDR3aa: AISGTSSSYEQY
d_gene: .; v_gene: TRBV19; j_gene: TRBJ1-3; CDR3aa: ASSPLSGNTIY
d_gene: .; v_gene: TRBV10-3; j_gene: TRBJ2-5; CDR3aa: AISATTKQETQY
d_gene: .; v_gene: TRBV19; j_gene: TRBJ2-3; CDR3aa: ASSRSFGREDTQY
d_gene: TRBD2; v_gene: TRBV19; j_gene: TRBJ2-1; CDR3aa: ASSRTSGASSYNEQF
d_gene: TRBD2; v_gene: TRBV27; j_gene: TRBJ2-1; CDR3aa: ASSTSGWGEQF
d_gene: .; v_gene: TRBV21-1; j_gene: TRBJ2-2; CDR3aa: ASTEQGKVAGTGELF
d_gene: TRBD1; v_gene: TRBV6-1; j_gene: TRBJ1-2; CDR3aa: ASREGQGTYNYGYT
d_gene: .; v_gene: TRBV25-1; j_gene: TRBJ1-6; CDR3aa: ASSDPGFGGNSPLH
d_gene: TRBD2; v_gene: TRBV7-2; j_gene: TRBJ2-1; CDR3aa: ASSRSPRTSGIEDNEQF
d_gene: .; v_gene: TRBV9; j_gene: TRBJ2-4; CDR3aa: ASSVGPTPDIQY
d_gene: TRBD1; v_gene: TRBV9; j_gene: TRBJ1-1; CDR3aa: ASSPDRGNTEAF
d_gene: .; v_gene: TRBV28; j_gene: TRBJ1-5; CDR3aa: ASSFSNQPQH
d_gene: .; v_gene: TRBV30; j_gene: TRBJ2-1; CDR3aa: AWRVLREQF
d_gene: TRBD2; v_gene: TRBV4-1; j_gene: TRBJ2-3; CDR3aa: ASSQAGGVDTQY
d_gene: .; v_gene: TRBV11-2; j_gene: TRBJ2-1; CDR3aa: ASSLLGHRNGNEQF
d_gene: TRBD1; v_gene: TRBV27; j_gene: TRBJ2-7; CDR3aa: ASSSSPGTGFRYEQY
d_gene: .; v_gene: TRBV3-1/TRBV3-2; j_gene: TRBJ2-3; CDR3aa: ASSQGGSMIDTQY
d_gene: .; v_gene: TRBV27; j_gene: TRBJ1-3; CDR3aa: ASKGPSSGNTIY
d_gene: .; v_gene: TRBV27; j_gene: TRBJ2-2; CDR3aa: ASTLSGARAHGELF
d_gene: TRBD2; v_gene: TRBV18; j_gene: TRBJ2-7; CDR3aa: ASSPLGGGGRRYEQY
d_gene: .; v_gene: TRBV6-2/TRBV6-3; j_gene: TRBJ2-7; CDR3aa: ASSYSIFLYEQY
d_gene: .; v_gene: TRBV7-8; j_gene: TRBJ1-1; CDR3aa: ASSPMGPKNTEAF
d_gene: TRBD1; v_gene: TRBV10-1; j_gene: TRBJ2-3; CDR3aa: ASSGPRDRGHPGTDTQY
d_gene: .; v_gene: TRBV28; j_gene: TRBJ2-3; CDR3aa: ASSTILGSHTQY
d_gene: TRBD1; v_gene: TRBV7-2; j_gene: TRBJ2-7; CDR3aa: ASSPDRGYYYEQY
d_gene: TRBD2; v_gene: TRBV5-6; j_gene: TRBJ2-1; CDR3aa: ASSLFSGSLDEQF
d_gene: .; v_gene: TRBV27; j_gene: TRBJ1-6; CDR3aa: ASSSWGGSPLH
d_gene: .; v_gene: TRBV7-2; j_gene: TRBJ2-3; CDR3aa: ASSRDRSTDTQY